This T cell receptor (beta chain) stems from a study of shared clonotypes between healthy human individuals. Study-level findings and limits: Naive CD4 clonotypes overlapped across several donors at approximately 4.5%. Inspection by rarefaction showed sorted-subset sequencing to be incomplete despite large depth.

Partitioning of CD4+ cells yielded a CD45RA+ naive subset and a CD45RA-negative memory subset. TCRdb keeps only in-frame clones here, not all; method: immunoSEQ multiplex PCR. The sample carries 900,000 to 1,200,000 clones, 75% to 80% recorded once. Remarks on this clone: Its antigen is currently unknown.

CDR1 and CDR2 (germline): MDHEN, SYDVKM. The CDR3 is made up of 14 amino acids. The V end lost 6 bases, the J end lost 0 bases, and 12 bases lay between the germline ends. The sample consisted of memory CD4+ T cells from PBMCs. Subset specified: CD45RA-negative fraction. The V and J genes are TRBV28 and TRBJ2-7; maybe TRBD1 (6 bases). The sequence derives from a young man in good health. Some clones in this sample may be carry-over from other donors' samples. The CDR3, as DNA: TGTGCCAGCAGCCCAACAGGGTACTCCTACGAGCAGTACTTC. It is translated as CASSPTGYSYEQYF.